These T cell receptor beta chains were read from a single sample in a study of T cell responses to AZD1222 COVID-19 vaccine. Only in-frame clones appear in the TCRdb table, and some are missing; sequencing was by immunoSEQ multiplex PCR. The sample has 150,000 to 200,000 clones; 70% to 90% are singletons. The specimen was peripheral blood, collected on day 0 of AZD1222 vaccination. All receptors come from an adult in good health. The CDR3 runs from the conserved cysteine through the conserved F or W.

j_gene | v_gene | CDR3aa
TRBJ1-5 | TRBV5-4 | CASSLQGFNQPQHF
TRBJ1-2 | TRBV5-1 | CASSEGGNYGYTF
TRBJ2-1 | TRBV5-1 | CASSFTGAVNEQFF
TRBJ1-1 | TRBV28 | CASSLLTGGNTEAFF
TRBJ2-1 | TRBV5-4 | CASSFNSPSYNEQFF
TRBJ1-5 | TRBV30 | CAWSVNRGLGSNQPQHF
TRBJ2-7 | TRBV6-5 | CASLLDHEQYF
TRBJ1-1 | TRBV2 | CASLTRNTEAFF
TRBJ2-2 | TRBV28 | CASGSNTGELFF
TRBJ1-4 | TRBV30 | CAWGRQGGREKLFF
TRBJ2-3 | TRBV6-2/TRBV6-3 | CASSSSSDTQYF
TRBJ2-3 | TRBV5-1 | CASSATSGTDTQYF
TRBJ1-5 | TRBV28 | CASSSNKMGDGRTQPQHF
TRBJ2-2 | TRBV6-2/TRBV6-3 | CASSYAGGRTGELFF
TRBJ2-7 | TRBV6-5 | CASSYLRTETPYEQYF
TRBJ1-6 | TRBV19 | CASSPRQGSPLHF
TRBJ2-5 | TRBV7-3 | CASSLWAGETQYF
TRBJ2-5 | TRBV11-2 | CASSLVLGGGGETQYF
TRBJ2-2 | TRBV19 | CASRSTWGDPQAGELFF
TRBJ1-2 | TRBV19 | CASTPTVIGGYTF
TRBJ2-7 | TRBV5-1 | CASSLIGAVVAEQYF
TRBJ2-7 | TRBV30 | CAWSVARDYEQYF
TRBJ1-1 | TRBV28 | CASKFYGGLGALNTEAFF
TRBJ1-1 | TRBV9 | CASSASQLNTEAFF
TRBJ1-5 | TRBV27 | CASSPEMRRNQPQHF
TRBJ1-5 | TRBV6-5 | CASSVTQPQHF
TRBJ2-7 | TRBV7-9 | CASSPLAGGRTYEQYF
TRBJ2-7 | TRBV5-1 | CASAHRIGGYDSYEQYF
TRBJ2-1 | TRBV7-3 | CASSPGLASYNEQFF
TRBJ2-2 | TRBV15 | CATSTRGAQHTGELFF
TRBJ2-5 | TRBV5-1 | CASSPQSTGETQYF
TRBJ1-6 | TRBV10-2 | CASSEGKGALRDSPLHF
TRBJ2-3 | TRBV12-5 | CASGWGGTPQDTQYF
TRBJ1-1 | TRBV13 | CASSFRGVTEAFF
TRBJ2-3 | TRBV27 | CASSLWGLRDTQYF
TRBJ2-7 | TRBV6-1 | CASSEAGDQYEQYF
TRBJ1-5 | TRBV27 | CASSLSPVTNQPQHF
TRBJ1-1 | TRBV28 | CASGIAAFF
TRBJ2-7 | TRBV10-3 | CAISEARGLYEQYF
TRBJ2-7 | TRBV4-1 | CASSQVGTGRYEQYF
TRBJ2-2 | TRBV7-2 | CASSFIGGELFF
TRBJ1-1 | TRBV6-5 | CASTRAGATFF
TRBJ2-3 | TRBV18 | CASSPDDTQYF
TRBJ1-3 | TRBV9 | CASSVEDRLSGNTIYF
TRBJ1-1 | TRBV30 | CAWGTGGTEAFF
TRBJ2-4 | TRBV2 | CASSGPSGQPAKNIQYF
TRBJ1-1 | TRBV19 | CASSQPPQGSAFF
TRBJ2-3 | TRBV2 | CASSRDSTDTQYF
TRBJ2-5 | TRBV12-3/TRBV12-4 | CASSTGTGETQYF
TRBJ1-2 | TRBV7-9 | CASSPKVGGHAGYTF
TRBJ1-4 | TRBV2 | CASSEDMEFNEKLFF